The clone carrying this T cell receptor (beta chain) was seen only a few times. The antigen is not known. A library of TCRbeta sequences, prepared with unique molecular identifiers, was generated. TCRdb reprocessed the PCR reads via MiXCR and lists one record per CDR3 protein. The profile covers 250,000 to 400,000 distinct CDR3 sequences, with around 25% appearing a single time and approximately 11% taken by the ten largest. The source of the sample is a study of T-cell reconstitution after alpha-beta-depleted transplantation in children. Overall study findings and caveats: At day 60, the high TCRbeta diversity found in some patients originated from recipient T cells and thymic progenitors that had survived. Several hundred expanded graft clones reportedly gave rise to the alpha-beta T cells present about two months after transplant.

This CDR3 region has 16 residues. V was cut by 4 bases and J by 1 base, with 16 bases left in between. The germline CDR1 and CDR2 sequences are MGHRA and YSYEKL. The sequenced sample was PBMCs, mostly from graft donor cells, obtained 180 days after TCRalphabeta/CD19-depleted stem cell transplant. This chain joins TRBV4-1 and TRBJ1-1, with D perhaps matching TRBD1 (6 bases). This sequence was found in a male patient between 10 and 17 years old who had a stem cell transplant for acute lymphoblastic leukemia, so the T cells may come from the graft donor. DNA for the CDR3: TGCGCCAGCAGCCTGCGGGGGGCAGGCCCGAACACTGAAGCTTTCTTT. Protein: CASSLRGAGPNTEAFF.